The sequence of this T cell receptor beta chain was determined in a study of radiotherapy plus CTLA-4 blockade in lung cancer. Study-level findings and limits: Alongside interferon-beta, early blood T cell clone dynamics were reportedly the best predictor of response.

V shed 1 base, J shed 5 bases, and the junction held 3 bases outside the gene matches. The CDR3 totals 14 residues. Germline V gene lookup returns CDR1 MGHRA and CDR2 YSYEKL. The table came from immunoSEQ multiplex PCR; TCRdb's copy has only in-frame clones and leaves some out. The data contain some 98,000 clones, 82% of them seen just once; the ten biggest clones take up approximately 3.7%. Concerning this clone itself: Its antigen is not known.

The receptor was derived from a human donor with non-small cell lung cancer who had a partial response to radiotherapy plus ipilimumab. This specimen consisted of peripheral blood, obtained from a patient treated with radiotherapy plus ipilimumab. The chain joins TRBV4-1 to TRBJ2-5; TRBD1 matches 8 bases. The CDR3 coding sequence is TGCGCCAGCAGCCAAGCAGGGGGCGAGGAGACCCAGTACTTC. Translation gives CASSQAGGEETQYF.